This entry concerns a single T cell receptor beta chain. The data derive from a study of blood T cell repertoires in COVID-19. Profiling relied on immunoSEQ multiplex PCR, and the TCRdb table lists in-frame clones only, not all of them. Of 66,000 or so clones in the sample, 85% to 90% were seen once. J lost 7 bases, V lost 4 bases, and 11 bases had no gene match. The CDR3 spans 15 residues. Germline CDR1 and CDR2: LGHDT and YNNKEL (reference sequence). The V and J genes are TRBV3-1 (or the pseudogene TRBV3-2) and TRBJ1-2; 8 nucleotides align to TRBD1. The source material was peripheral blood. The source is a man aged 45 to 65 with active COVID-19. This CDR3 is CASSRSDRALSGYTF. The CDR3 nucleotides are TGTGCCAGCAGCCGTTCGGACAGGGCCCTTTCTGGCTACACCTTC.